This T cell receptor (beta chain) was sequenced in a study of T cells in women clearing cervical HPV infection. Study-level information: Case blood drawn at lesion detection; control blood after infection cleared. Findings and caveats of the study: CIN3+ cases had significantly higher TCR richness than controls; evenness did not differ. TRBV6-7 relative abundance averaged approximately 0.1% in cases and about 0.15% in controls. A classifier using richness and V gene abundances reached an AUC of approximately 0.79.

V lost 4 bases to trimming and J lost 1 base; unmatched junction nucleotides: 11. The CDR3 is made up of 17 amino acids. The V gene's germline CDR1 is MNHEY and CDR2 SVGEGT. About this clone: No antigen is known for it. Read coverage stops 3 residues before the CDR3 terminus; the germline J gene supplies the remainder.

This table comes from immunoSEQ multiplex PCR, and its TCRdb copy is limited to in-frame clones, with some not included. The sample data list 20,000 or so clones. This chain uses TRBV6-2 or TRBV6-3 with TRBJ2-5; 8 bases line up with TRBD1. The source material was blood buffy coat. This receptor was identified in a woman between 18 and 70 years old with a cervical HPV16 infection that either progressed to CIN3+ or cleared (not recorded which). The CDR3: CASSWGTGHIIQETQYF. Partial CDR3 DNA: TGTGCCAGCAGTTGGGGGACAGGCCATATAATCCAAGAGACC.